This T cell receptor beta chain appears in the sequencing data of a study of lymphopenia after photon versus proton radiotherapy. General observations from the study: Oligoclonal CD8+ Temra expansion after nadir drove photon patients' diversity drop. Only patients who died were analyzed for survival; proton advantage is unproven.

Profiling relied on immunoSEQ multiplex PCR, and the TCRdb table lists in-frame clones only, not all of them. The data show roughly 49,000 clones, approximately 92% seen once. About this clone: Its antigen remains unknown.

Germline values: CDR1 SNHLY, CDR2 FYNNEI. V was clipped by 6 bases and J by 6 bases, with 9 bases between them. The CDR3 totals 11 residues. The chain joins TRBV2 to TRBJ2-7; D perhaps matches TRBD1 (5 bases). The source is a middle-aged woman with cholangiocarcinoma. Source: peripheral blood, taken from a patient treated with photon-based radiotherapy. The CDR3 DNA reads TGTGCCAGCAGGCAGGGATCCGAGCAGTACTTC. Translating it yields CASRQGSEQYF.